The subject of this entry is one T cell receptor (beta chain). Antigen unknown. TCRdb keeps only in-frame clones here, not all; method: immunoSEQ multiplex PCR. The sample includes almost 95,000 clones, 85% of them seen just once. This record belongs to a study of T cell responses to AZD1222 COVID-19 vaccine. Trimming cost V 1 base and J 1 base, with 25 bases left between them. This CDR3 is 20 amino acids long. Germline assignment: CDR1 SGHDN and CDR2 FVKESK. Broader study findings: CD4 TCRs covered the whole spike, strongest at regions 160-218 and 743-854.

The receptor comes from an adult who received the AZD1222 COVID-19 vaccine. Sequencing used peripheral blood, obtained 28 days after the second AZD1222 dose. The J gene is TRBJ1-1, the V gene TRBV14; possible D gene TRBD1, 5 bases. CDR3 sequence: CASSQVIFIQKDNQNTEAFF. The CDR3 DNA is TGTGCCAGCAGCCAAGTGATTTTCATACAGAAGGACAACCAGAACACTGAAGCTTTCTTT.